A selection of T cell receptor beta chains follows, all from one sample in a study of blood T cell repertoires in COVID-19. The table came from immunoSEQ multiplex PCR; TCRdb's copy has only in-frame clones and leaves some out. The profile shows approximately 120,000 clones, 80% to 85% of them singletons. Specimen: PBMCs or T cells enriched from blood (not recorded which). Every receptor here comes from a man younger than 40 who had recovered from COVID-19. The CDR3 runs from the conserved cysteine through the conserved F or W. D genes are given only for firm matches. For some rows the clone size is stated as once, few or many, or as a class when expanded; others skip it.

. 13 TRBJ1-1 once TRBV19 TGTGCCAGTAGTATGGGCACGAACACTGAAGCTTTCTTT CASSMGTNTEAFF
TRBD2 14 TRBJ2-7 few TRBV7-9 TGTGCCAGCAGCCCCTTGGGAGGGGTTTACGAGCAGTACTTC CASSPLGGVYEQYF
. 13 TRBJ1-4 . TRBV11-2 TGTGCCAGCAGCTTAGAGTCGGGAGGGAAACTGTTTTTT CASSLESGGKLFF
. 13 TRBJ2-1 . TRBV6-5 TGTGCCAGCAGTAATCAGGGCAGGAATGAGCAGTTCTTC CASSNQGRNEQFF
. 13 TRBJ2-1 . TRBV3-1/TRBV3-2 TGTGCCAGCAGACCAGGGTCTTACAATGAGCAGTTCTTC CASRPGSYNEQFF
. 16 TRBJ1-3 few TRBV2 TGTGCCAGCAGTGAAGCGTATCTCTACTCTGGAAACACCATATATTTT CASSEAYLYSGNTIYF
. 15 TRBJ2-5 . TRBV28 TGTGCCAGCACCATGTGGCAGGGGAGGGAAGAGACCCAGTACTTC CASTMWQGREETQYF
. 17 TRBJ1-6 . TRBV5-1 TGCGCCAGCAGCTTAGGCCAGGACGGGGCCTATAATTCACCCCTCCACTTT CASSLGQDGAYNSPLHF
. 13 TRBJ1-2 . TRBV2 TGTGCCAGCAGGGCTACAGGTCCCTATGGCTACACCTTC CASRATGPYGYTF
. 14 TRBJ2-3 . TRBV27 TGTGCCAGCAGTCCAAGGGGTTGGGCAGATACGCAGTATTTT CASSPRGWADTQYF
. 16 TRBJ2-4 . TRBV11-2 TGTGCCAGCAGCTTAGATTACAGATTAGCCAAAAACATTCAGTACTTC CASSLDYRLAKNIQYF
. 16 TRBJ2-5 few TRBV25-1 TGTGCCAGCAGTGAATCCAACGACAGGTCCCAAGAGACCCAGTACTTC CASSESNDRSQETQYF
. 12 TRBJ1-5 . TRBV2 TGTGCCAGCAGTTTTTTCCCACAGGTTCCCATTTTT CASSFFPQVPIF
TRBD1 14 TRBJ1-1 once TRBV7-9 TGTGCCAGCAGCAACGGACAGGGGAACACTGAAGCTTTCTTT CASSNGQGNTEAFF
. 18 TRBJ2-5 . TRBV4-2 TGTGCCAGCAGCCAAGCTGGGGGCCGGCCAGCGGGGCAAGAGACCCAGTACTTC CASSQAGGRPAGQETQYF
. 12 TRBJ2-2 . TRBV13 TGTGCCAGCAGCCTATACACCGGGGAGCTGTTTTTT CASSLYTGELFF
. 15 TRBJ2-7 . TRBV2 TGTGCCAGCAGTGAAGTTGAGGGAGGACCCTACGAGCAGTACTTC CASSEVEGGPYEQYF
TRBD1 14 TRBJ2-1 . TRBV29-1 TGCAGCGTAAACCCCGGGACAGTCAACGATGAGCAGTTCTTC CSVNPGTVNDEQFF
. 13 TRBJ1-1 . TRBV23-1 TGCGCCAGCAGGTACAGGGTATGGACTGAAGCTTTCTTT CASRYRVWTEAFF
TRBD2 14 TRBJ2-7 . TRBV4-1 TGCGCCAGCAGCCAATGGGGGGGAGGGTACGAGCAGTACTTC CASSQWGGGYEQYF
. 15 TRBJ1-3 . TRBV6-5 TGTGCCAGCAGTCTTGACAGAGACTCTGGAAACACCATATATTTT CASSLDRDSGNTIYF
TRBD2 16 TRBJ2-2 few TRBV30 TGTGCCTGGGCCACCGGGACTAGCGGATACACCGGGGAGCTGTTTTTT CAWATGTSGYTGELFF
. 14 TRBJ1-2 . TRBV5-1 TGCGCCAGCAGCTCCAGGGACACTGGGGATGGCTACACCTTC CASSSRDTGDGYTF
TRBD1 14 TRBJ1-1 few TRBV30 TGTGCCTGGGAGACAGGGGGCGCGGGCACTGAAGCTTTCTTT CAWETGGAGTEAFF
. 17 TRBJ1-2 . TRBV27 TGTGCCAGCAGCCCCGGGGTGATGGTAACGGGGTTTCATGGCTACACCTTC CASSPGVMVTGFHGYTF
TRBD1 21 TRBJ2-6 . TRBV5-1 TGCGCCAGCAGCCCTGATCCCCCCGGGACAGGCGTGTACTCTGGGGCCAACGTCCTGACTTTC CASSPDPPGTGVYSGANVLTF
TRBD2 16 TRBJ2-3 . TRBV24-1 TGTGCCACCAGTGAGCGACTAGCGGGAGGAGGGGATACGCAGTATTTT CATSERLAGGGDTQYF
. 17 TRBJ2-7 . TRBV10-3 TGTGCCATCAGTGAGTCGGACAGACCTGAGACCTCCTACGAGCAGTACTTC CAISESDRPETSYEQYF
TRBD2 17 TRBJ2-3 once TRBV2 TGTGCCAGCAGTTGGACTAGCGGGATGTCTAGCACAGATACGCAGTATTTT CASSWTSGMSSTDTQYF
TRBD1 15 TRBJ2-3 . TRBV3-1/TRBV3-2 TGTGCCAGCAGCCCGGGACAGGGGGCCGTAAATACGCAGTATTTT CASSPGQGAVNTQYF
. 15 TRBJ2-7 . TRBV7-9 TGTGCCAGCAGCTCCCAGCGGGCGAGCTCCTACGAGCAGTACTTC CASSSQRASSYEQYF
TRBD2 14 TRBJ2-5 . TRBV6-2/TRBV6-3 TGTGCCAGCAGACCTATAGCGGGGGTGGAGACCCAGTACTTC CASRPIAGVETQYF
. 13 TRBJ2-1 . TRBV5-1 TGCGCCAGCAGCCTACCACAGGGAAATGAGCAGTTCTTC CASSLPQGNEQFF
. 13 TRBJ2-5 . TRBV7-9 TGTGCCAGCAGCTTATCAGGTCAAGAGACCCAGTACTTC CASSLSGQETQYF
TRBD1 16 TRBJ1-2 . TRBV7-9 TGTGCCAGCAGCTCGTCCCGGGACAGGGGGTTTTATGGCTACACCTTC CASSSSRDRGFYGYTF
. 13 TRBJ1-3 . TRBV5-1 TGCGCCAGCAGCTTAGGTCAGGAAAACACCATATATTTT CASSLGQENTIYF
. 12 TRBJ2-5 . TRBV18 TGTGCCAGCTCAAGAGGGTCAGAGACCCAGTACTTC CASSRGSETQYF
. 13 TRBJ1-2 . TRBV19 TGTGCCAGTAGTATAGCTTCCTCTGGCGGCTACACCTTC CASSIASSGGYTF
. 15 TRBJ1-1 . TRBV10-3 TGTGCCATCAGTGAAGTTTCGGGGGTAAACACTGAAGCTTTCTTT CAISEVSGVNTEAFF
TRBD2 17 TRBJ2-3 . TRBV20-1 TGCAGTGCTAGTGCAGCGGGAGGGCCGACGGGAACAGATACGCAGTATTTT CSASAAGGPTGTDTQYF
. 15 TRBJ1-6 few TRBV7-8 TGTGCCAGCAGCGTGCAGGGTTCCTATAATTCACCCCTCCACTTT CASSVQGSYNSPLHF
. 14 TRBJ1-1 . TRBV27 TGTGCCAGCCTTCGGGCAGGGGTGAACACTGAAGCTTTCTTT CASLRAGVNTEAFF
. 15 TRBJ2-6 . TRBV5-1 TGCGCCAGCAGCATTGACAACTCTGGGGCCAACGTCCTGACTTTC CASSIDNSGANVLTF
TRBD2 16 TRBJ2-3 once TRBV29-1 TGCAGCGTTGCCGTAGCGGGGACTCCGCTCACAGATACGCAGTATTTT CSVAVAGTPLTDTQYF
TRBD2 15 TRBJ2-3 . TRBV2 TGTGCCAGCCTCTTTAGCGGGGGGCCCTCAGATACGCAGTATTTT CASLFSGGPSDTQYF
. 15 TRBJ1-1 . TRBV5-6 TGTGCCAGCAGCTTGGCCAAGGTGGGGGGCACTGAAGCTTTCTTT CASSLAKVGGTEAFF
. 14 TRBJ2-7 . TRBV5-1 TGCGCCAGCAGCTTGGTTCCTAGCCCCTACGAGCAGTACTTC CASSLVPSPYEQYF
. 16 TRBJ1-5 . TRBV28 TGTGCCAGCAGTCCCACCTCCGGGGGGAGAATGCAGCCCCAGCATTTT CASSPTSGGRMQPQHF